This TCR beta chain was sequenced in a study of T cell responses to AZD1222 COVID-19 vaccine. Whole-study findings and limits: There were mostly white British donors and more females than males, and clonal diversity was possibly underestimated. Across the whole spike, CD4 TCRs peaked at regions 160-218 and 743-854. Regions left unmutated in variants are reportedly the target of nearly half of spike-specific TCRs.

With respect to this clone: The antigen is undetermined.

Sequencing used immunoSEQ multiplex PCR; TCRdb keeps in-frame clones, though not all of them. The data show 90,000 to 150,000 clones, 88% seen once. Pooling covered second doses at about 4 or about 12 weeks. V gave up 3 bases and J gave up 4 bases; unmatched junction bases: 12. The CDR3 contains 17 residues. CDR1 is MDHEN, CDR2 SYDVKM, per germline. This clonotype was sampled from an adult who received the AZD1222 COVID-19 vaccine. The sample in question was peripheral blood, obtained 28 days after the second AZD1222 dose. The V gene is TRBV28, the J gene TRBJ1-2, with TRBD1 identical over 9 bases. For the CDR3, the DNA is TGTGCCAGCAGTTTTTGGGCCCGGGACAGGGATCCCTATGGCTACACCTTC. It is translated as CASSFWARDRDPYGYTF.